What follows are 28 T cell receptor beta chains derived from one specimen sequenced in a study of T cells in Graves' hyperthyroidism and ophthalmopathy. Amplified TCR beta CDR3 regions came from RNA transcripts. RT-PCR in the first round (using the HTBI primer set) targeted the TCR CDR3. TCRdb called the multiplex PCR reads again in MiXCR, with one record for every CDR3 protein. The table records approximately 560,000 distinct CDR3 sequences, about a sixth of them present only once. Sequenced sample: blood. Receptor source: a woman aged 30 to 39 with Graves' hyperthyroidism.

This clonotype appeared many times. In nucleotides, the CDR3 is TGTGCCAGCAGCCCGGGACAGGGGAATAACTACGAGCAGTACTTC. Translation: CASSPGQGNNYEQYF. V usage is TRBV7-3 and J usage is TRBJ2-7, with 10 positions matching TRBD1. J lost 3 bases, V lost 5 bases, and 7 bases had no gene match. The CDR3 runs to 15 residues. Germline V gene lookup returns CDR1 SGHTA and CDR2 FQGTGA. The variable domain in full, with the rest retrieved from reference TRBV7-3 and TRBJ2-7, is GAGVSQTPSNKVTEKGKYVELRCDPISGHTALYWYRQSLGQGPEFLIYFQGTGAADDSGLPNDRFFAVRPEGSVSTLKIQRTERGDSAVYLCASSPGQGNNYEQYFGPGTRLTVT.

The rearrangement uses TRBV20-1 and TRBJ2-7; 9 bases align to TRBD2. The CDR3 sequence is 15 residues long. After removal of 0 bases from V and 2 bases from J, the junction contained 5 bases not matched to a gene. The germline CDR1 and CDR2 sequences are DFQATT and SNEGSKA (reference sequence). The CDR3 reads CSARDMTSGPYEQYF. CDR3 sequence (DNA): TGCAGTGCTAGAGATATGACTAGCGGCCCCTACGAGCAGTACTTC.

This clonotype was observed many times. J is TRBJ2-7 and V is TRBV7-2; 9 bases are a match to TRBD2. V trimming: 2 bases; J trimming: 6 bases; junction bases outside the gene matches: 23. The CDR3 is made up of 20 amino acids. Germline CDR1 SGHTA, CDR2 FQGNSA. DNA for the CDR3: TGTGCCAGCAGCTTAATTGGTTCGTTCGCGCGGGAGGGCCCGTTCTTCGAGCAGTACTTC. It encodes CASSLIGSFAREGPFFEQYF.

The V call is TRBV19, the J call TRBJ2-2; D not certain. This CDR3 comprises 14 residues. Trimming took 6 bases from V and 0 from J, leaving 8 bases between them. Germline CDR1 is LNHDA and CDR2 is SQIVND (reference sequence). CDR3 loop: CASRYGANTGELFF. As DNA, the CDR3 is TGTGCCAGTAGGTATGGGGCGAACACCGGGGAGCTGTTTTTT. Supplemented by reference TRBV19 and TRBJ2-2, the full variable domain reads DGGITQSPKYLFRKEGQNVTLSCEQNLNHDAMYWYRQDPGQGLRLIYYSQIVNDFQKGDIAEGYSVSREKKESFPLTVTSAQKNPTAFYLCASRYGANTGELFFGEGSRLTVL.

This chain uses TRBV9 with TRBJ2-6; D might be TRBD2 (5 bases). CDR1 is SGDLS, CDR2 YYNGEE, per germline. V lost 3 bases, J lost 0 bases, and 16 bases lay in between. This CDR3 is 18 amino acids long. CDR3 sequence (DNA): TGTGCCAGCAGCGGAGGAGCGGAGTCCTACTCTGGGGCCAACGTCCTGACTTTC. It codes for CASSGGAESYSGANVLTF.

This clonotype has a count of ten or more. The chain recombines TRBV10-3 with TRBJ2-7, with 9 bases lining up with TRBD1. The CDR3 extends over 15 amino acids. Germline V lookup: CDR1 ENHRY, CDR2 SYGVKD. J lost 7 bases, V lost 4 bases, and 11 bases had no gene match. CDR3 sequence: CAISAQTGGLGEQYF. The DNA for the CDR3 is TGTGCCATCAGTGCGCAGACAGGGGGACTGGGGGAGCAGTACTTC.

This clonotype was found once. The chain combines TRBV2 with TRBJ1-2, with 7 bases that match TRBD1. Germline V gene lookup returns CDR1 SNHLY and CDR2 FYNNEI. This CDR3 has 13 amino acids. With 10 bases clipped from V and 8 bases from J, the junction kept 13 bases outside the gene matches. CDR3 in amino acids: CAIRGGARQGYTF. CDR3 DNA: TGTGCCATCAGGGGGGGGGCACGACAAGGCTACACCTTC.

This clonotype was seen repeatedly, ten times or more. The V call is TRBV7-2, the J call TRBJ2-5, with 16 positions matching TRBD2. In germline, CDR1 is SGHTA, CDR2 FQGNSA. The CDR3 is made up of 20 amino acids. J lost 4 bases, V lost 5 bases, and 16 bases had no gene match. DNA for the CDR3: TGTGCCAGCAGCCCTCCCCCCAACATGGGACTAGCGGGAGGGGGAGAGACCCAGTACTTC. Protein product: CASSPPPNMGLAGGGETQYF.

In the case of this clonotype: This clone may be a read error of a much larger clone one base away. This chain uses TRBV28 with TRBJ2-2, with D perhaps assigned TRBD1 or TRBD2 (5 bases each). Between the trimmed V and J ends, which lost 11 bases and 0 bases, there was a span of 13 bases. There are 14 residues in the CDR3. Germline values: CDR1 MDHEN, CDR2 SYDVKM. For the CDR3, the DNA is TGTGCCTCCCGGGGACGAGCGAACACCGGGGAGCTGTTTTTT. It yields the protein CASRGRANTGELFF.

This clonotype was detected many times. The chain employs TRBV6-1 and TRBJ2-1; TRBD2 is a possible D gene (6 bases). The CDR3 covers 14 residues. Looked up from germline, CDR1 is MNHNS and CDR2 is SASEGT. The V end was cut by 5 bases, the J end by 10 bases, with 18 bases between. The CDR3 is CASSSSGEFAEQFF. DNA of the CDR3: TGTGCCAGCAGTTCGTCGGGAGAATTCGCGGAGCAGTTCTTC.

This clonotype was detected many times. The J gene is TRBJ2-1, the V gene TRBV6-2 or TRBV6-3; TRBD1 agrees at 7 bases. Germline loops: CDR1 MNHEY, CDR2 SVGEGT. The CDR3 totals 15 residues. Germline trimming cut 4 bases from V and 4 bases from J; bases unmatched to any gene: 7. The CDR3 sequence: CASSLLGGPYNEQFF. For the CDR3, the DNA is TGTGCCAGCAGTTTGCTAGGGGGCCCTTACAATGAGCAGTTCTTC.

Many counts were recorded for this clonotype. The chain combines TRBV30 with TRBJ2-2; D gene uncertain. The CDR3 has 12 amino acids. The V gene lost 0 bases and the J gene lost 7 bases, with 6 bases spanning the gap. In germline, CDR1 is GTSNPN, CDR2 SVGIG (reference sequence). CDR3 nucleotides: TGTGCCTGGAGTGTCCGGGTCGGGGAGCTGTTTTTT. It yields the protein CAWSVRVGELFF.

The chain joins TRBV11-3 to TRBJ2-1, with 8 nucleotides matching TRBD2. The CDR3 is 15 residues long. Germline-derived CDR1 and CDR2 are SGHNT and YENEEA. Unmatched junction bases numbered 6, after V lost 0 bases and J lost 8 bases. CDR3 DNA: TGTGCCAGCAGCTTAGACGGGAGGGCCGAGGATGAGCAGTTCTTC. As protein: CASSLDGRAEDEQFF.

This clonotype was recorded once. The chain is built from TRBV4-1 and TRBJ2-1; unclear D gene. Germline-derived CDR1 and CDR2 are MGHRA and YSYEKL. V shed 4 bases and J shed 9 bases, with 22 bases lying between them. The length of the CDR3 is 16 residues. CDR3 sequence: CASSRHPVTSASEQFF. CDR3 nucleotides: TGCGCCAGCAGCCGGCATCCCGTGACCTCCGCAAGTGAGCAGTTCTTC.

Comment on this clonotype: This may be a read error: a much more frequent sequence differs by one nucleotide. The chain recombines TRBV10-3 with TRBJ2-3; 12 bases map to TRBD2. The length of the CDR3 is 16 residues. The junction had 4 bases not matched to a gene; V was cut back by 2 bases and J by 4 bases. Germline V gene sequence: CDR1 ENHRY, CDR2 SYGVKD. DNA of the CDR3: TGTGCCATCAGTGAGAACCTAGCGGGAGGGCCAGATACGCAGTATTTT. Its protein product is CAISENLAGGPDTQYF.

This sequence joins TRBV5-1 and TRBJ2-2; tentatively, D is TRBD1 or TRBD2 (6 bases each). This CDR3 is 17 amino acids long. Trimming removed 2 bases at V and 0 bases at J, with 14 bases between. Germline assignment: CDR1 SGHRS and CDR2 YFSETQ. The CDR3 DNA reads TGCGCCAGCAGCTTTGTCCCAAGGGGGGCGAACACCGGGGAGCTGTTTTTT. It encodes CASSFVPRGANTGELFF. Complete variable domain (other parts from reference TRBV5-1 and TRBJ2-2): KAGVTQTPRYLIKTRGQQVTLSCSPISGHRSVSWYQQTPGQGLQFLFEYFSETQRNKGNFPGRFSGRQFSNSRSEMNVSTLELGDSALYLCASSFVPRGANTGELFFGEGSRLTVL.

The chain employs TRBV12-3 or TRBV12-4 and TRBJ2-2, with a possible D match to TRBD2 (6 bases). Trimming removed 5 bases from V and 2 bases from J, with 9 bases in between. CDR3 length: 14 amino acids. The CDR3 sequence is CASSGLPNTGELFF. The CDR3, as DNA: TGTGCCAGCAGTGGACTACCCAACACCGGGGAGCTGTTTTTT.

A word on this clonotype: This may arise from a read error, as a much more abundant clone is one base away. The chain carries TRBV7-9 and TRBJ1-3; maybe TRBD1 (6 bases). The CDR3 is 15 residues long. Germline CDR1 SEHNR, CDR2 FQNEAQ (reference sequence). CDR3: CACSSPTGTGNTIYF. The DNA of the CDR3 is TGTGCCTGCAGCTCCCCGACAGGCACCGGAAACACCATATATTTT. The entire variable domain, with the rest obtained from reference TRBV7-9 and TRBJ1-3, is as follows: DTGVSQNPRHKITKRGQNVTFRCDPISEHNRLYWYRQTLGQGPEFLTYFQNEAQLEKSRLLSDRFSAERPKGSFSTLEIQRTEQGDSAMYLCACSSPTGTGNTIYFGEGSWLTVV.

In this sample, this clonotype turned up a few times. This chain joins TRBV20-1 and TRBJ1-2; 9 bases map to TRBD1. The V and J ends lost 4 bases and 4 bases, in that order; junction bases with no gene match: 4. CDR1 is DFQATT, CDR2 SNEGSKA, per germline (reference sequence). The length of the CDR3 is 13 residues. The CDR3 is CSATYRGLYGYTF. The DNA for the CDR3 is TGCAGTGCTACTTACAGGGGGCTCTATGGCTACACCTTC.

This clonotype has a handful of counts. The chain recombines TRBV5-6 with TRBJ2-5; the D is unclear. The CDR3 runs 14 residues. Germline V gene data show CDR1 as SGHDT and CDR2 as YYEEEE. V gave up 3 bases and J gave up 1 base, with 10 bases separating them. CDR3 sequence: CASSWPLSQETQYF. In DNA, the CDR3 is TGTGCCAGCAGCTGGCCTCTTTCCCAAGAGACCCAGTACTTC.

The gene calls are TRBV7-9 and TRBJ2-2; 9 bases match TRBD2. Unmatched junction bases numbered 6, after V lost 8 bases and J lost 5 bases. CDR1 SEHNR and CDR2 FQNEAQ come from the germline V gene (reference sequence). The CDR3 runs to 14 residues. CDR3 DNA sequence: TGTGCCAGCGCTAGCGGGACCTGGACCGGGGAGCTGTTTTTT. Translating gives CASASGTWTGELFF.

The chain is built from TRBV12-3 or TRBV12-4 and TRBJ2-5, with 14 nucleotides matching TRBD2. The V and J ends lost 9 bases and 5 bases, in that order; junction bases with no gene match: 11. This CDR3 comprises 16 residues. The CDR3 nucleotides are TGTGCCAGTACCGGGACTAGCGGGAGTTCAGGGGAGACCCAGTACTTC. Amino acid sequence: CASTGTSGSSGETQYF.

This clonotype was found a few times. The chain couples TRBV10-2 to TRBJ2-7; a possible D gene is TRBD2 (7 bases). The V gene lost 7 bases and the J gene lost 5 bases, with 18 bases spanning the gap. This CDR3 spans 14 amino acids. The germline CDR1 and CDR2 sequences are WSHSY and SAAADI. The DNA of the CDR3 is TGCGCCAGCACGGGGGTACGGGGGGCCGACGAGCAGTACTTC. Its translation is CASTGVRGADEQYF.

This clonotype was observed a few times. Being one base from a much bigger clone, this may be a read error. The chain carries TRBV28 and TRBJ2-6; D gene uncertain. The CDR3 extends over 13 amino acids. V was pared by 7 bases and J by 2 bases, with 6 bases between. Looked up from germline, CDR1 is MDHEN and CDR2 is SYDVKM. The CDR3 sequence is CASTLPGANVLTF. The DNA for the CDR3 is TGTGCCAGCACCCTCCCTGGGGCCAACGTCCTGACTTTC.

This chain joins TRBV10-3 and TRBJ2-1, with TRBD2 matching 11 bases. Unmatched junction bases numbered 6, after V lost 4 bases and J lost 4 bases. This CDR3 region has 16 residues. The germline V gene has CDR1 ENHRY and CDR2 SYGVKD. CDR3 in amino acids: CAISGSIAGGYNEQFF. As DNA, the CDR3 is TGTGCCATCAGTGGCAGTATAGCGGGAGGGTACAATGAGCAGTTCTTC.

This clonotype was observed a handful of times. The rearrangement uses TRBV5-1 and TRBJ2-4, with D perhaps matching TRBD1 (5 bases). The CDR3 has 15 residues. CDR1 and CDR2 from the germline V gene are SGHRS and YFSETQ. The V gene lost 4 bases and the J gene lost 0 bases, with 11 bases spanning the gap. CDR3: CASSKDSLAKNIQYF. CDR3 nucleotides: TGCGCCAGCAGCAAAGACAGTCTAGCCAAAAACATTCAGTACTTC.

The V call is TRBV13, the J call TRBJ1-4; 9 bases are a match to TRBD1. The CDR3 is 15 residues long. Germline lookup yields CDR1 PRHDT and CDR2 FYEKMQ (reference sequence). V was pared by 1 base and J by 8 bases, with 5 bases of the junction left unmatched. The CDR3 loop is CASSLEGQGNEKLFF. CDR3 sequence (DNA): TGTGCCAGCAGCTTAGAGGGACAGGGAAACGAAAAACTGTTTTTT.

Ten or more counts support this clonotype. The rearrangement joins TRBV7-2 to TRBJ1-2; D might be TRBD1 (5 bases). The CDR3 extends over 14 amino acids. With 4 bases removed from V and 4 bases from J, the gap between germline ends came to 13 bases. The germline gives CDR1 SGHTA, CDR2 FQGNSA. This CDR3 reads CASSSQGPSYGYTF. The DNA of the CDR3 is TGTGCCAGCAGCTCCCAGGGTCCGAGCTATGGCTACACCTTC.